This T cell receptor (beta chain) was sequenced in a study of cytomegalovirus exposure and HLA in healthy donors. Findings and caveats of the study: No immune exposure information besides CMV serostatus was available. A few CMV-associated chains proved CMV antigen-specific in vitro.

Note on this clone: What it recognizes is unknown.

60 Vbeta and 13 Jbeta primers were used in PCR. Clones were read by immunoSEQ multiplex PCR, and TCRdb kept only the in-frame ones, dropping some. Here the sample spans about 120,000 clones, 78% being singletons. This CDR3 is 14 amino acids long. V was shortened by 3 bases and J by 0 bases, with 6 bases between the two germline ends. Germline lookup yields CDR1 SGDLS and CDR2 YYNGEE. The rearrangement uses TRBV9 and TRBJ1-4; tentative D call: TRBD1 (6 bases). The sample taken for sequencing was PBMCs. This clonotype originated in a man aged 25 to 40 in good health and CMV-seropositive. CDR3 DNA sequence: TGTGCCAGCAGCGCAGGGGCAACTAATGAAAAACTGTTTTTT. As protein: CASSAGATNEKLFF.